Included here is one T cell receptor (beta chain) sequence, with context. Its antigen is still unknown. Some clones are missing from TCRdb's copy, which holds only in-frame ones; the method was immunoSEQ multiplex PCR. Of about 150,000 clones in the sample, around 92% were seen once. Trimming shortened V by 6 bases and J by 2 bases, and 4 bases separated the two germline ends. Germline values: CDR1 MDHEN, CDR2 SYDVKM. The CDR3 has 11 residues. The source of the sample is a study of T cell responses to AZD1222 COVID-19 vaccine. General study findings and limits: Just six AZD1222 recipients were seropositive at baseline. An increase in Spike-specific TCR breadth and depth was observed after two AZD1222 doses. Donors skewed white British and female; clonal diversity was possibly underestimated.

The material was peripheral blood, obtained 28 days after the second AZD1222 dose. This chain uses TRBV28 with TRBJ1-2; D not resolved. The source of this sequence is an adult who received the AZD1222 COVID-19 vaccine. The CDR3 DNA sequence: TGTGCCAGCAGATCAAACTATGGCTACACCTTC. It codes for CASRSNYGYTF.